The next 26 T cell receptor beta chains were all read from a single sample in a study of early T cells in non-severe SARS-CoV-2 infection. TCRdb reprocessed the 5' RACE reads via MiXCR and lists one record per CDR3 protein. The sample contains 68,000 or so distinct CDR3 sequences, 9.5% to 13% of which appear only once. The sample comprised whole blood. The receptors were sampled from an adult who was a healthcare worker with PCR-confirmed SARS-CoV-2 infection or an uninfected control (not recorded which).

This clonotype was detected a few times. V gene TRBV20-1 combines with J gene TRBJ2-7; TRBD2 aligns across 13 bases. Germline V gene lookup returns CDR1 DFQATT and CDR2 SNEGSKA (reference sequence). The CDR3 has 14 amino acids. V was pared by 6 bases and J by 5 bases, with 7 bases of the junction left unmatched. The CDR3 DNA follows: TGCAGTGCCCAACTAGCGGGAGGGCCTAACGAGCAGTACTTC. It encodes CSAQLAGGPNEQYF.

The gene calls are TRBV2 and TRBJ2-7; 7 bases match TRBD1. This CDR3 region has 12 residues. V was pared by 11 bases and J by 3 bases, with 7 bases of the junction left unmatched. Germline V lookup: CDR1 SNHLY, CDR2 FYNNEI. CDR3 nucleotides: TGTGCCGGAGGACAGGACCGCTACGAGCAGTACTTC. The encoded protein is CAGGQDRYEQYF. Based on the CDR3 plus reference TRBV2 and TRBJ2-7, the full variable domain is EPEVTQTPSHQVTQMGQEVILRCVPISNHLYFYWYRQILGQKVEFLVSFYNNEISEKSEIFDDQFSVERPDGSNFTLKIRSTKLEDSAMYFCAGGQDRYEQYFGPGTRLTVT.

In its sample, this clonotype was seen a few times. The rearrangement joins TRBV5-5 to TRBJ2-7, with D possibly being TRBD1 or TRBD2 (5 bases each). Trimming left V 5 bases short and J 4 bases short, with 22 bases between. CDR1 SGHKS and CDR2 YYEKEE come from the germline V gene (reference sequence). The CDR3 is 16 amino acids. CDR3 coding DNA: TGTGCCAGCAGGCCTATCCCGGGACCGAGTTCGTACGAGCAGTACTTC. Residues: CASRPIPGPSSYEQYF.

V and J are TRBV12-3 or TRBV12-4 and TRBJ1-3; the match to TRBD1 covers 7 bases. J gave up 6 bases and V 6 bases, and 5 bases lay outside the gene matches. The CDR3 has 13 residues. The CDR3 nucleotides are TGTGCCAGCAGCGCACAGGGGTTAAACACCATATATTTT. Encoded protein: CASSAQGLNTIYF.

Only a few counts were recorded for this clonotype. This rearrangement joins TRBV11-2 to TRBJ2-1; 9 positions agree with TRBD2. The CDR3 length is 16 residues. Losses at the gene ends were 5 bases for V and 6 bases for J; bases not matched to a gene: 11. Per the germline V gene, CDR1 is SGHAT and CDR2 is FQNNGV. The CDR3 DNA reads TGTGCCAGCAGCCCCCGGGTAGCGGGAGTTTTCAATGAGCAGTTCTTC. It yields the protein CASSPRVAGVFNEQFF.

Worth noting for this clonotype: Since a much larger clone is just one base distant, this may be a read error. This rearrangement joins TRBV7-3 to TRBJ1-3; TRBD1 aligns across 8 bases. Germline V lookup: CDR1 SGHTA, CDR2 FQGTGA. The CDR3 has 15 amino acids. CDR3 nucleotides: TGTGCCAGCAGTTTGACAGGGGTGGCTGGAATCACCATATATTTT. Protein sequence: CASSLTGVAGITIYF.

The rearrangement joins TRBV18 to TRBJ2-1, with D possibly TRBD2 on 5 matching bases. CDR1 is KGHSH, CDR2 LQKENI, per germline. Trimming stripped 4 bases from V and 9 bases from J, with 13 bases between. The CDR3 length is 13 residues. The CDR3 protein is CASSLPRRIEQFF. CDR3 coding DNA: TGTGCCAGCTCACTCCCTAGGAGGATTGAGCAGTTCTTC.

This sequence joins TRBV11-2 and TRBJ2-7; D gene ambiguous. Between the trimmed V and J ends, which lost 3 bases and 5 bases, there was a span of 14 bases. Germline CDR1 is SGHAT and CDR2 is FQNNGV. The CDR3 totals 14 residues. Written as DNA, the CDR3 is TGTGCCAGCAGCTTTACTGGAGCAGGCGACGAGCAGTACTTC. This sequence encodes CASSFTGAGDEQYF.

This clonotype was seen a handful of times. The genes are TRBV5-1 and TRBJ2-3; unclear D gene. V gave up 4 bases and J gave up 5 bases, with 11 bases separating them. The CDR3 spans 13 residues. CDR1 is SGHRS, CDR2 YFSETQ, per germline. Here the CDR3 reads CASSVHGGDTQYF. As DNA, the CDR3 is TGCGCCAGCAGCGTACACGGCGGAGATACGCAGTATTTT.

This clonotype was detected many times. The chain carries TRBV27 and TRBJ1-4; the D is unclear. The ends were cut back, 6 bases at V and 8 bases at J, with 19 bases in the middle. CDR1 and CDR2 from the germline V gene are MNHEY and SMNVEV (reference sequence). The CDR3 has 15 residues. CDR3 sequence (DNA): TGTGCCAGCAGCCCTCTCGAGACGGTAGAAGAAAAACTGTTTTTT. Translating gives CASSPLETVEEKLFF.

The chain is built from TRBV6-6 and TRBJ2-3; TRBD1 agrees at 10 bases. V was clipped by 4 bases and J by 4 bases; unmatched bases: 2. The germline gives CDR1 MNHNY, CDR2 SVGAGI (reference sequence). The length of the CDR3 is 14 residues. DNA of the CDR3: TGTGCCAGCAGTTCGGGGACAGGGGCAGATACGCAGTATTTT. It yields the protein CASSSGTGADTQYF.

The V and J genes are TRBV5-1 and TRBJ2-3; 10 nucleotides match TRBD2. Looked up from germline, CDR1 is SGHRS and CDR2 is YFSETQ. V shed 4 bases and J 4 bases; nucleotides not matched to a gene: 6. The CDR3 is 15 residues long. CDR3 sequence reads: CASSASGTSADTQYF. Here the CDR3 DNA reads TGCGCCAGCAGCGCCTCCGGGACTAGCGCAGATACGCAGTATTTT.

Ten or more counts support this clonotype. The gene calls are TRBV2 and TRBJ2-1; a weak D match, TRBD2 (5 bases). CDR1 SNHLY and CDR2 FYNNEI come from the germline V gene. Trimming cost V 6 bases and J 6 bases, with 15 bases left between them. The CDR3 has 14 residues. The CDR3 coding sequence is TGTGCCAGCAGAGGCCTGGCGGGTGGCAATGAGCAGTTCTTC. It codes for CASRGLAGGNEQFF.

V is TRBV20-1 and J is TRBJ2-7; D is undetermined. Germline-derived CDR1 and CDR2 are DFQATT and SNEGSKA (reference sequence). This CDR3 has 15 amino acids. V dropped 6 bases and J dropped 3 bases, with 21 bases sitting between them. This CDR3 is CSAQSVPEFFYEQYF. The DNA for the CDR3 is TGCAGTGCCCAATCGGTCCCGGAGTTCTTCTACGAGCAGTACTTC.

This chain joins TRBV7-9 and TRBJ1-4, with D hard to call. The CDR3 consists of 11 residues. Trimming removed 5 bases at V and 6 bases at J, with 4 bases between. Germline V CDR1 and CDR2: SEHNR, FQNEAQ (reference sequence). The CDR3 region has the DNA TGTGCCAGCAGCCGGGATGAAAAACTGTTTTTT. This gives the protein CASSRDEKLFF.

This clonotype has just a few counts. The chain recombines TRBV2 with TRBJ2-2, with D perhaps TRBD2 (6 bases). The CDR3 runs to 14 residues. CDR1 is SNHLY and CDR2 is FYNNEI in the germline V gene. The V gene lost 3 bases and the J gene lost 2 bases, with 7 bases spanning the gap. CDR3 sequence: CASSEAGNTGELFF. DNA of the CDR3: TGTGCCAGCAGTGAGGCGGGAAACACCGGGGAGCTGTTTTTT.

This clonotype was picked up many times. The chain employs TRBV11-2 and TRBJ2-7; TRBD2 aligns across 14 bases. Germline V gene lookup returns CDR1 SGHAT and CDR2 FQNNGV. This CDR3 is built from 18 residues. V was clipped by 0 bases and J by 3 bases; unmatched bases: 7. CDR3 DNA sequence: TGTGCCAGCAGCTTAGATCGATGGGGGACTAGCGGGAGCTACGAGCAGTACTTC. This gives the protein CASSLDRWGTSGSYEQYF.

Details on this clonotype: A read error may account for a junction end that differs from germline. The chain links TRBV6-6 to TRBJ1-3; a weak D match, TRBD1 (6 bases). The length of the CDR3 is 16 residues. Germline V gene sequence: CDR1 MNHNY, CDR2 SVGAGI (reference sequence). The CDR3 loop reads CTSSTTGAGSGNTIYF. CDR3 coding DNA: TGTACCAGCAGTACAACGGGGGCCGGCTCTGGAAACACCATATATTTT.

This clonotype was observed a handful of times. V usage is TRBV19 and J usage is TRBJ1-2; D is unclear. The V gene lost 7 bases and the J gene lost 1 base, with 7 bases spanning the gap. This CDR3 contains 12 residues. Germline CDR1 reads LNHDA; CDR2 reads SQIVND (reference sequence). CDR3 sequence (DNA): TGTGCCAGTAAAAGCAATAACTATGGCTACACCTTC. Translating it yields CASKSNNYGYTF.

The rearrangement joins TRBV7-9 to TRBJ2-1; 8 bases are shared with TRBD2. Germline CDR1 is SEHNR and CDR2 is FQNEAQ (reference sequence). V trimming: 5 bases; J trimming: 0 bases; junction bases outside the gene matches: 6. The CDR3 runs to 16 residues. The CDR3 protein is CASSPGSGSSYNEQFF. CDR3 in DNA: TGTGCCAGCAGCCCCGGGAGCGGGAGCTCCTACAATGAGCAGTTCTTC.

This clonotype came up a few times. CDR3 DNA: TGCAGTGCTTCCGGGACGGCAAATGAAAAACTGTTTTTT. This gives the protein CSASGTANEKLFF. The chain links TRBV20-1 to TRBJ1-4; possibly TRBD1 for D (5 bases). V was trimmed by 5 bases and J by 5 bases, leaving 12 bases between them. CDR1 DFQATT and CDR2 SNEGSKA come from the germline V gene (reference sequence). This CDR3 is built from 13 residues.

The chain has TRBV4-1 and TRBJ1-1, with D uncertain. The CDR3 totals 14 residues. CDR1 is MGHRA, CDR2 YSYEKL, per germline. The V end lost 0 bases, the J end lost 4 bases, and 9 bases lay between the germline ends. This chain's CDR3 is CASSQDRFSTEAFF. The CDR3 nucleotides are TGCGCCAGCAGCCAAGACAGGTTCAGCACTGAAGCTTTCTTT.

V usage is TRBV3-1 and J usage is TRBJ1-1; D is possibly TRBD1 (6 bases). The CDR3 spans 14 residues. Trimming stripped 1 base from V and 0 bases from J, with 6 bases between. Germline-derived CDR1 and CDR2 are LGHDT and YNNKEL (reference sequence). The CDR3 sequence is CASSQGQVNTEAFF. The CDR3 coding sequence is TGTGCCAGCAGCCAAGGACAGGTGAACACTGAAGCTTTCTTT. The full variable domain, completed using reference TRBV3-1 and TRBJ1-1, is DTAVSQTPKYLVTQMGNDKSIKCEQNLGHDTMYWYKQDSKKFLKIMFSYNNKELIINETVPNRFSPKSPDKAHLNLHINSLELGDSAVYFCASSQGQVNTEAFFGQGTRLTVV.

This clonotype turned up a few times. The V gene is TRBV2, the J gene TRBJ2-1; TRBD2 is a possible D gene (6 bases). CDR1 and CDR2 from the germline V gene are SNHLY and FYNNEI. This CDR3 contains 14 residues. V was shortened by 7 bases and J by 3 bases, with 13 bases between the two germline ends. CDR3 coding DNA: TGTGCCAGCATGGAGCGGGCGGACTACAATGAGCAGTTCTTC. This gives the protein CASMERADYNEQFF. Looking up the rest from reference TRBV2 and TRBJ2-1 gives the full variable domain: EPEVTQTPSHQVTQMGQEVILRCVPISNHLYFYWYRQILGQKVEFLVSFYNNEISEKSEIFDDQFSVERPDGSNFTLKIRSTKLEDSAMYFCASMERADYNEQFFGPGTRLTVL.

Only a few counts were recorded for this clonotype. V gene TRBV12-5 combines with J gene TRBJ2-3; D is unclear. Germline values: CDR1 LGHNT, CDR2 FRNRAP. Deletions cut 2 bases from V and 6 bases from J, with 15 bases between. The CDR3 length is 15 residues. In nucleotides, the CDR3 is TGTGCTAGTGGTTTGAAGGACCCAACATATGATACGCAGTATTTT. Amino acid sequence: CASGLKDPTYDTQYF.

This clonotype was observed many times. The rearrangement joins TRBV7-2 to TRBJ2-7, with D tentatively TRBD1 (6 bases). Germline loops: CDR1 SGHTA, CDR2 FQGNSA. This CDR3 spans 16 amino acids. V lost 1 base and J 2 bases, leaving 15 bases between the germline ends. In nucleotides, the CDR3 is TGTGCCAGCAGCTTAGACGCCACAGGGAAGCCCTACGAGCAGTACTTC. This encodes CASSLDATGKPYEQYF.